Presented here are 9 T cell receptor beta chains from one specimen sequenced in a study of blood T cell repertoires in COVID-19 (dated by TCRdb to 2018 to 2021). Library prep was done by the immunoSEQ multiplex PCR assay. The table was pulled from immuneACCESS by TCRdb, which kept in-frame rearrangements only. Such tables lose some clones; where checked, under half of the loss comes from unresolved V genes, and the rest has no known cause. Present in this sample are approximately 200,000 clones, 80% to 90% of which were seen just once. The ten biggest clones cover 3.5% of the sample. The sample comprised PBMCs or T cells enriched from blood (not recorded which). All receptors derive from a woman younger than 35 in a cohort exposed to, infected with or recovered from COVID-19 (not recorded which).

The chain is built from TRBV19 and TRBJ1-3; D is ambiguous. The CDR3 has 14 amino acids. The V end was cut by 5 bases, the J end by 4 bases, with 12 bases between. Per the germline V gene, CDR1 is LNHDA and CDR2 is SQIVND (reference sequence). As DNA, the CDR3 is TGTGCCAGTAGTCCTCTCCCCCGGGGAAACACCATATATTTT. Its protein is CASSPLPRGNTIYF.

V usage is TRBV28 and J usage is TRBJ1-3, with TRBD1 matching over 8 bases. After removal of 7 bases from V and 8 bases from J, the junction contained 7 bases not matched to a gene. This CDR3 has 13 residues. Germline assignment: CDR1 MDHEN and CDR2 SYDVKM. CDR3 amino acids: CASTTDRDYTIYF. The CDR3 bases are TGTGCCAGCACAACGGACAGGGACTACACCATATATTTT.

The V and J genes are TRBV5-5 and TRBJ2-6; D remains unclear. The CDR3 sequence is 16 residues long. V was trimmed by 4 bases and J by 0 bases, leaving 11 bases between them. Germline CDR1 is SGHKS and CDR2 is YYEKEE (reference sequence). CDR3 sequence (DNA): TGTGCCAGCAGCATTCAACAAAGCTCTGGGGCCAACGTCCTGACTTTC. Amino acid sequence: CASSIQQSSGANVLTF.

This chain joins TRBV12-5 and TRBJ2-3, with TRBD1 matching over 7 bases. CDR3 size: 15 residues. CDR1 and CDR2 (germline): LGHNT, FRNRAP. Trimming removed 6 bases from V and 4 bases from J; junction bases left unmatched: 10. CDR3 amino acids: CASGPTGFFADTQYF. The CDR3 coding sequence is TGTGCTAGTGGCCCGACAGGGTTCTTCGCAGATACGCAGTATTTT.

For the CDR3, the DNA is TGTGCCAGCAGCTTGTCCGACGGGAGTGGAGAGACCCAGTACTTC. Translation gives CASSLSDGSGETQYF. The V and J genes are TRBV11-2 and TRBJ2-5; maybe TRBD2 (6 bases). V was pared by 3 bases and J by 4 bases, with 15 bases between. Germline values: CDR1 SGHAT, CDR2 FQNNGV. The length of the CDR3 is 15 residues.

This clone came up a few times. This rearrangement joins TRBV6-4 to TRBJ2-1; 8 bases line up with TRBD2. In germline, CDR1 is MRHNA, CDR2 SNTAGT. The CDR3 consists of 17 residues. Trimming at V came to 8 bases and at J to 0 bases, leaving 12 bases not matched to a gene. DNA for the CDR3: TGTGCCAGCCCCAAGCGGGGGCCCCTGAGCTCCTACAATGAGCAGTTCTTC. Translating gives CASPKRGPLSSYNEQFF.

The chain joins TRBV24-1 to TRBJ1-3; a weak D match, TRBD1 (5 bases). Germline assignment: CDR1 KGHDR and CDR2 SFDVKD. The V and J ends lost 2 bases and 5 bases respectively, with 6 bases between them. There are 13 residues in the CDR3. CDR3 DNA sequence: TGTGCCACCAGTGATTCGGACAGAAACACCATATATTTT. Protein product: CATSDSDRNTIYF.

V and J are TRBV15 and TRBJ1-5; 9 bases are a match to TRBD1. This CDR3 region has 15 residues. J gave up 6 bases and V 2 bases, and 5 bases lay outside the gene matches. From germline, CDR1 is LNHNV and CDR2 YYDKDF (reference sequence). The CDR3 DNA sequence: TGTGCCACCAGCAGAAGGGACAGGGATGGTCAGCCCCAGCATTTT. Its protein product is CATSRRDRDGQPQHF. Combining the CDR3 with reference TRBV15 and TRBJ1-5 gives the whole variable domain DAMVIQNPRYQVTQFGKPVTLSCSQTLNHNVMYWYQQKSSQAPKLLFHYYDKDFNNEADTPDNFQSRRPNTSFCFLDIRSPGLGDTAMYLCATSRRDRDGQPQHFGDGTRLSIL.

The chain links TRBV4-1 to TRBJ1-2, with 9 nucleotides matching TRBD1. V lost 4 bases to trimming and J lost 5 bases; unmatched junction nucleotides: 11. Germline V gene data show CDR1 as MGHRA and CDR2 as YSYEKL. This CDR3 has 16 residues. The CDR3 nucleotides read TGCGCCAGCAGCCCCCAATCGGGGACAGGGACATATGGCTACACCTTC. Protein product: CASSPQSGTGTYGYTF.